This section outlines one TCR beta chain sequence together with its context. Its antigen remains unknown. The data originate from a study of OX40 agonist ivuxolimab in advanced cancers. The method was immunoSEQ multiplex PCR; TCRdb's version includes in-frame clones alone and lacks a portion of them. The sample holds about 62,000 clones; 85% are singletons and the top ten take 4%. Study results and limitations: The investigators did not determine what antigen specificity the expanded peripheral T cells had. The 0.1-3.0 mg/kg partial responders had among the lowest clonal expansion.

Baseline, cycle 4 day 1, and cycle 7 day 1 were the blood sampling points. The sequencing here drew on CD4+ or CD8+ T cells sorted from blood, taken in a trial of the OX40 agonist ivuxolimab. This clonotype was sampled from an adult with an advanced solid tumor such as melanoma, head and neck, liver or kidney cancer.

The CDR3 reads CASSLAGFDEQYF. The DNA of the CDR3 is TGCGCCAGCAGCTTGGCCGGATTCGACGAGCAGTACTTC. The J gene is TRBJ2-7, the V gene TRBV5-1, with D uncertain. The CDR3 has 13 residues. CDR1 is SGHRS and CDR2 is YFSETQ in the germline V gene. Trimming removed 0 bases from V and 5 bases from J, with 9 bases in between.